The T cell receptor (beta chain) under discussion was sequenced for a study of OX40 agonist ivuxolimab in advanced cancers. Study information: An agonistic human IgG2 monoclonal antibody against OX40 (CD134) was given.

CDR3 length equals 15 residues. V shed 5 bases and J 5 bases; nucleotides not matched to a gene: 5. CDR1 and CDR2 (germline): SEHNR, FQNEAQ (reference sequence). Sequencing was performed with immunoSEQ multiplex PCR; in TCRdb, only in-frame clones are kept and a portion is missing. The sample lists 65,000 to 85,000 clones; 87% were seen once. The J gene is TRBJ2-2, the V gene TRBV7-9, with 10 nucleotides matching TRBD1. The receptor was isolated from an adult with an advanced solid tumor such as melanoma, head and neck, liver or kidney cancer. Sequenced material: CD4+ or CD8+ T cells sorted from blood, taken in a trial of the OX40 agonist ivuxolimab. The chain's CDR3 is CASSLRTGGTGELFF. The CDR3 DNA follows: TGTGCCAGCAGCCTAAGGACAGGGGGGACCGGGGAGCTGTTTTTT.